The clone carrying this TCR beta chain was seen a handful of times. Its target is unknown. Sequencing of cultured CD4+ T cell DNA used the Oncomine TCR Beta short-read assay. TCRdb redid the calling of the PCR reads with MiXCR, one entry per CDR3 protein. The sample lists around 13,000 distinct CDR3 sequences, 35% occurring once. The data stem from a study of vaccination and CD4 T cells after COVID-19. Treatment noted: roughly 10-day PBMC culture with coronavirus spike peptide pools or control peptides (ViraFEST assay). This CDR3 has 16 amino acids. Per germline, CDR1 SNHLY and CDR2 FYNNEI. Trimming shortened V by 5 bases and J by 1 base, and 17 bases separated the two germline ends.

The chain is built from TRBV2 and TRBJ2-5; D may be TRBD2 (6 bases). The material sequenced was CD4+ T cells from blood, cultured in vitro. This clonotype was obtained from a human donor who had recovered from COVID-19. The CDR3 reads CASSSTGGGPQETQYF. The DNA for the CDR3 is TGTGCCAGCAGTTCAACAGGAGGAGGGCCCCAAGAGACCCAGTACTTC.